The 20 T cell receptor beta chains presented below share a single source sample, sequenced in a study of blood T cell repertoires in COVID-19. Sequenced by immunoSEQ multiplex PCR; TCRdb stores in-frame clones only, minus some. The sample has 120,000 to 150,000 clones; almost 85% are singletons. Sequencing was done on a sample of PBMCs or T cells enriched from blood (not recorded which). Receptor source: a man aged 35 to 55 with acute COVID-19.

The V call is TRBV19, the J call TRBJ2-5; a possible D gene is TRBD1 (5 bases). Trimming shortened V by 5 bases and J by 3 bases, and 13 bases separated the two germline ends. CDR1 is LNHDA, CDR2 SQIVND, per germline (reference sequence). The CDR3 is made up of 14 amino acids. CDR3 nucleotide sequence: TGTGCCAGTAGTTCAGGACACCAAGAAGAGACCCAGTACTTC. It is translated as CASSSGHQEETQYF.

The V call is TRBV6-5, the J call TRBJ1-5; a possible D gene is TRBD1 (6 bases). CDR1 is MNHEY, CDR2 SVGAGI, per germline. V lost 6 bases and J 7 bases, leaving 16 bases between the germline ends. The CDR3 length is 14 residues. The CDR3 spells CASSPMAGVQPQHF. DNA of the CDR3: TGTGCCAGCAGCCCAATGGCAGGGGTACAGCCCCAGCATTTT.

The gene calls are TRBV10-3 and TRBJ1-2, with D hard to call. Germline loops: CDR1 ENHRY, CDR2 SYGVKD. CDR3 length: 14 amino acids. The V gene lost 0 bases and the J gene lost 7 bases, with 12 bases spanning the gap. CDR3 nucleotide sequence: TGTGCCATCAGTGAGTCGGGCGGGTTCAGTGGCTACACCTTC. Translating gives CAISESGGFSGYTF.

The chain recombines TRBV4-2 with TRBJ2-1; TRBD2 matches at 12 bases. With V trimmed by 4 bases and J by 9 bases, 16 bases remained unmatched. The CDR3 has 18 residues. Looked up from germline, CDR1 is LGHNA and CDR2 is YNFKEQ. The DNA for the CDR3 is TGTGCCAGCAGCCCGGATAAGACTAGCGGGAGCCTCAAGGGTGAGCAGTTCTTC. It codes for CASSPDKTSGSLKGEQFF.

The chain links TRBV7-2 to TRBJ2-3, with TRBD2 matching over 7 bases. This CDR3 spans 13 amino acids. V trimming: 6 bases; J trimming: 3 bases; junction bases outside the gene matches: 3. CDR1 and CDR2 (germline): SGHTA, FQGNSA. CDR3 sequence: CASRLGGTDTQYF. The CDR3 nucleotides are TGTGCCAGCAGACTGGGGGGGACAGATACGCAGTATTTT.

The CDR3 DNA is TGTGCCAGCAGCCGACTAGGCGGGACTACAAGCACAGATACGCAGTATTTT. This gives the protein CASSRLGGTTSTDTQYF. This chain links TRBV14 with TRBJ2-3, with TRBD2 matching over 7 bases. The CDR3 runs 17 residues. The germline CDR1 and CDR2 sequences are SGHDN and FVKESK. V trimming: 4 bases; J trimming: 0 bases; junction bases outside the gene matches: 10.

This clone has just one count. The rearrangement uses TRBV5-1 and TRBJ2-7, with 7 bases identical to TRBD1. The germline CDR1 and CDR2 sequences are SGHRS and YFSETQ. This CDR3 spans 13 amino acids. V trimming: 4 bases; J trimming: 7 bases; junction bases outside the gene matches: 8. The CDR3 protein is CASSLRQGSEQYF. DNA of the CDR3: TGCGCCAGCAGCCTAAGACAGGGAAGTGAGCAGTACTTC.

This chain joins TRBV2 and TRBJ2-3, with D unresolved. The V gene's germline CDR1 is SNHLY and CDR2 FYNNEI. V lost 1 base to trimming and J lost 6 bases, with 8 bases between them. This CDR3 region has 13 residues. The DNA for the CDR3 is TGTGCCAGCAGTGAAGATCGGTTCGATACGCAGTATTTT. Translated: CASSEDRFDTQYF.

This clone was counted a single time. V gene TRBV6-5 combines with J gene TRBJ2-7, with D possibly TRBD2 on 6 matching bases. CDR1 is MNHEY, CDR2 SVGAGI, per germline. Trimming stripped 6 bases from V and 7 bases from J, with 16 bases between. The CDR3 contains 13 residues. CDR3 in DNA: TGTGCCAGCAGGGCGGAGGGCGTTCGGGAGCAGTACTTC. This sequence encodes CASRAEGVREQYF.

The rearrangement links TRBV11-2 to TRBJ1-6; 8 bases align to TRBD1. The CDR3 spans 16 residues. V lost 8 bases, J lost 0 bases, and 6 bases stayed unmatched. In germline, CDR1 is SGHAT, CDR2 FQNNGV. In DNA, the CDR3 is TGTGCCAGCTCAACAACAGGGGGCTCCTATAATTCACCCCTCCACTTT. Translating it yields CASSTTGGSYNSPLHF.

The chain combines TRBV2 with TRBJ2-5, with D perhaps matching TRBD1 (5 bases). CDR1 SNHLY and CDR2 FYNNEI come from the germline V gene. The CDR3 covers 13 residues. The V gene lost 8 bases and the J gene lost 5 bases, with 15 bases spanning the gap. The DNA for the CDR3 is TGTGCCAGCTCGCAGGGCCATGGGGAGACCCAGTACTTC. Translating gives CASSQGHGETQYF.

CDR3 in amino acids: CASSDSAGGYNEQFF. CDR3 DNA sequence: TGTGCCAGCAGCGACTCGGCGGGGGGGTACAATGAGCAGTTCTTC. The gene calls are TRBV7-9 and TRBJ2-1, with TRBD2 matching over 9 bases. The V gene's germline CDR1 is SEHNR and CDR2 FQNEAQ (reference sequence). V shed 5 bases and J 4 bases; nucleotides not matched to a gene: 6. The CDR3 length is 15 residues.

Remarks on this clone: Different DNA sequences within this sample yield the same CDR3. The V gene is TRBV6-2 or TRBV6-3, the J gene TRBJ1-5, with D hard to call. Germline CDR1 is MNHEY and CDR2 is SVGEGT. The CDR3 loop spans 14 amino acids. V lost 2 bases and J lost 0, with 5 bases in between. The CDR3: CASSYINSNQPQHF. The DNA for the CDR3 is TGTGCCAGCAGTTACATTAATAGCAATCAGCCCCAGCATTTT.

This chain joins TRBV12-3 or TRBV12-4 and TRBJ1-1, with TRBD1 identical over 7 bases. The CDR3 extends over 13 amino acids. V shed 1 base, J shed 10 bases, and the junction held 6 bases outside the gene matches. The CDR3, as DNA: TGTGCCAGCAGTTTAGTAGGTCAGGGGGTAGCTTTCTTT. Translating it yields CASSLVGQGVAFF.

The rearrangement joins TRBV28 to TRBJ2-7, with a tentative D call TRBD1 (6 bases). Germline V gene data show CDR1 as MDHEN and CDR2 as SYDVKM. The V gene lost 6 bases and the J gene lost 1 base, with 19 bases spanning the gap. CDR3 length: 16 amino acids. The CDR3 DNA is TGTGCCAGCAGCACCTCGACAGGCTTACTTTCCTACGAGCAGTACTTC. Its translation: CASSTSTGLLSYEQYF.

The CDR3 DNA reads as TGTGCCAGCTCACCTTCCAGCGGCGCCTATGGCTACACCTTC. Translating gives CASSPSSGAYGYTF. J is TRBJ1-2 and V is TRBV18; no definite D call. Between the trimmed V and J ends, which lost 3 bases and 4 bases, there was a span of 12 bases. Germline V CDR1 and CDR2: KGHSH, LQKENI. The CDR3 spans 14 residues.

V gene TRBV6-2 or TRBV6-3 combines with J gene TRBJ2-1; 11 bases fit TRBD2. The CDR3 totals 16 residues. Unmatched junction bases numbered 6, after V lost 0 bases and J lost 8 bases. Per germline, CDR1 MNHEY and CDR2 SVGEGT. The CDR3 DNA sequence: TGTGCCAGCAGTTACTCGCTAGCGGGAGGTGGGGATGAGCAGTTCTTC. Its protein is CASSYSLAGGGDEQFF.

CDR3 sequence (DNA): TGCGCCAGCAGCTTGGAACAGGGAGGGTCCTACAATGAGCAGTTCTTC. Translation gives CASSLEQGGSYNEQFF. The rearrangement links TRBV5-1 to TRBJ2-1, with D maybe TRBD2 (7 bases). CDR1 SGHRS and CDR2 YFSETQ come from the germline V gene. There are 16 residues in the CDR3. Trimming took off 0 bases at V and 1 base at J, with 11 bases between the two ends.

The J gene is TRBJ1-2, the V gene TRBV2, with D possibly TRBD1 on 6 matching bases. This CDR3 has 15 residues. Germline loops: CDR1 SNHLY, CDR2 FYNNEI. Trimming removed 7 bases from V and 2 bases from J, with 17 bases in between. The CDR3, as DNA: TGTGCCAGCACTGCGGGGGGGCTTATCAACTATGGCTACACCTTC. As protein: CASTAGGLINYGYTF.

This clone came up once. The V and J genes are TRBV6-2 or TRBV6-3 and TRBJ2-2, with 7 bases aligning to TRBD1. There are 18 residues in the CDR3. The germline gives CDR1 MNHEY, CDR2 SVGEGT. Trimming took 2 bases from V and 4 from J; bases not matched to a gene: 13. The CDR3 spells CASSYLGTESYFTGELFF. CDR3 bases: TGTGCCAGCAGTTACCTTGGGACAGAAAGTTACTTCACCGGGGAGCTGTTTTTT.